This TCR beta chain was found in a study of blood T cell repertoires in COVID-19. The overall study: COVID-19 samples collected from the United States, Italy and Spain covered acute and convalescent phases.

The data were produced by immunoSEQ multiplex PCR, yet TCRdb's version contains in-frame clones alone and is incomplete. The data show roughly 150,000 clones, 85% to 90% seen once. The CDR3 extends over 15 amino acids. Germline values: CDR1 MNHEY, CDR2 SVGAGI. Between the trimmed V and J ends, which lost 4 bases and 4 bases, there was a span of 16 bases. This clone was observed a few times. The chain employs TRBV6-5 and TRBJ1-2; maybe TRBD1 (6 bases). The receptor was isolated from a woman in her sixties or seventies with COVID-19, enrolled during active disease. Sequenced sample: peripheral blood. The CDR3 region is CASSSHPGHSYGYTF. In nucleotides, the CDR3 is TGTGCCAGCAGTTCCCATCCGGGACATAGCTATGGCTACACCTTC.